One and the same sample provided the 16 T cell receptor beta chains below, sequenced in a study of T cell repertoires in cytomegalovirus infection. TCRdb re-derived calls from the reads in MiXCR, one entry per CDR3 protein. The table shows roughly 280,000 distinct CDR3 sequences, with roughly 10% occurring only once. Sample: PBMCs. These receptors were taken from a human donor in good health (CMV status not recorded). Some clones in this sample may be carry-over from other donors' samples.

This clonotype occurred many times. The chain links TRBV7-2 to TRBJ2-5; the D gene is possibly TRBD1 (5 bases). CDR3 size: 14 residues. Germline V gene sequence: CDR1 SGHTA, CDR2 FQGNSA. The V and J ends lost 3 bases and 2 bases respectively, with 10 bases between them. The CDR3 spells CASSLQGRQETQYF. The CDR3 DNA reads as TGTGCCAGCAGCTTGCAGGGTAGGCAAGAGACCCAGTACTTC.

There are a few counts of this clonotype. This chain uses TRBV7-2 with TRBJ2-2, with D maybe TRBD2 (6 bases). The V end lost 2 bases, the J end lost 4 bases, and 14 bases lay between the germline ends. The CDR3 extends over 16 amino acids. CDR1 SGHTA and CDR2 FQGNSA come from the germline V gene. CDR3 protein: CASSLSPGLGTGELFF. CDR3 DNA: TGTGCCAGCAGCTTAAGTCCGGGACTGGGCACCGGGGAGCTGTTTTTT.

Many counts were recorded for this clonotype. This chain's CDR3 is CASSIEVNRPNQPQHF. The CDR3 DNA follows: TGTGCCAGTAGTATAGAAGTCAACCGCCCCAATCAGCCCCAGCATTTT. The chain is built from TRBV19 and TRBJ1-5; no clear D. This CDR3 region has 16 residues. CDR1 and CDR2 from the germline V gene are LNHDA and SQIVND (reference sequence). The V end lost 0 bases, the J end lost 3 bases, and 12 bases lay between the germline ends.

The rearrangement uses TRBV5-1 and TRBJ1-3; D is perhaps TRBD1 (5 bases). CDR1 and CDR2 from the germline V gene are SGHRS and YFSETQ. The CDR3 runs to 13 residues. V was trimmed by 4 bases and J by 4 bases, leaving 9 bases between them. This chain's CDR3 is CASSPDTGNTIYF. In nucleotides, the CDR3 is TGCGCCAGCAGCCCGGACACGGGAAACACCATATATTTT.

This clonotype was seen at least ten times. The chain couples TRBV7-2 to TRBJ2-1, with D perhaps matching TRBD2 (6 bases). This CDR3 contains 16 residues. Germline V gene sequence: CDR1 SGHTA, CDR2 FQGNSA. V gave up 5 bases and J gave up 9 bases, with 23 bases separating them. CDR3 DNA: TGTGCCAGCAGCCAGAAGCCGGGACTCACCACCTCTGAGCAGTTCTTC. Translated: CASSQKPGLTTSEQFF.

The chain is built from TRBV20-1 and TRBJ2-5; 8 bases agree with TRBD2. With 2 bases clipped from V and 2 bases from J, the junction kept 10 bases outside the gene matches. Germline-derived CDR1 and CDR2 are DFQATT and SNEGSKA (reference sequence). CDR3 length: 16 residues. The CDR3 loop is CSARRATGGKQETQYF. The CDR3 DNA is TGCAGTGCTAGAAGGGCAACGGGGGGGAAACAAGAGACCCAGTACTTC.

This clonotype was counted at least ten times. The chain employs TRBV30 and TRBJ1-2; 12 nucleotides line up with TRBD1. Per germline, CDR1 GTSNPN and CDR2 SVGIG (reference sequence). The CDR3 consists of 16 residues. With 0 bases clipped from V and 7 bases from J, the junction kept 9 bases outside the gene matches. Here the CDR3 reads CAWSVLWDRGQAGYTF. CDR3 coding DNA: TGTGCCTGGAGTGTACTGTGGGACAGGGGGCAGGCTGGCTACACCTTC. Looking up the rest from reference TRBV30 and TRBJ1-2 gives the full variable domain: SQTIHQWPATLVQPVGSPLSLECTVEGTSNPNLYWYRQAAGRGLQLLFYSVGIGQISSEVPQNLSASRPQDRQFILSSKKLLLSDSGFYLCAWSVLWDRGQAGYTFGSGTRLTVV.

This clonotype was counted ten times or more. The chain recombines TRBV19 with TRBJ1-2; maybe TRBD1 (5 bases). The CDR3 length is 15 residues. Trimming stripped 10 bases from V and 0 bases from J, with 18 bases between. Germline CDR1 and CDR2: LNHDA and SQIVND (reference sequence). CDR3 sequence reads: CATRRDLASNYGYTF. CDR3 nucleotides: TGTGCCACTCGAAGGGACCTAGCATCTAACTATGGCTACACCTTC.

In this sample, this clonotype turned up a few times. The chain joins TRBV7-6 to TRBJ1-1; the D gene is possibly TRBD1 (6 bases). V was trimmed by 5 bases and J by 4 bases, leaving 17 bases between them. The CDR3 is 15 residues long. Looked up from germline, CDR1 is SGHVS and CDR2 is FNYEAQ. CDR3 residues: CASSLSPRGGTEAFF. The CDR3 DNA is TGTGCCAGCAGCCTCTCCCCCAGGGGTGGCACTGAAGCTTTCTTT.

This clonotype appeared many times. The rearrangement links TRBV12-3 or TRBV12-4 to TRBJ1-1; D might be TRBD1 (6 bases). Trimming cost V 5 bases and J 1 base, with 11 bases left between them. The CDR3 contains 14 residues. The CDR3 protein is CASSHARGNTEAFF. CDR3 sequence (DNA): TGTGCCAGCAGTCATGCCAGGGGGAACACTGAAGCTTTCTTT.

This clonotype appeared many times. This rearrangement joins TRBV7-2 to TRBJ2-2; 9 bases are a match to TRBD1. CDR3 length equals 15 residues. Germline assignment: CDR1 SGHTA and CDR2 FQGNSA. V was clipped by 3 bases and J by 1 base; unmatched bases: 0. CDR3 nucleotides: TGTGCCAGCAGCTTGGACAGGGGGAACACCGGGGAGCTGTTTTTT. Amino acid sequence: CASSLDRGNTGELFF. The entire variable domain, with the rest obtained from reference TRBV7-2 and TRBJ2-2, is as follows: GAGVSQSPSNKVTEKGKDVELRCDPISGHTALYWYRQSLGQGLEFLIYFQGNSAPDKSGLPSDRFSAERTGGSVSTLTIQRTQQEDSAVYLCASSLDRGNTGELFFGEGSRLTVL.

This clonotype showed up many times. This chain uses TRBV7-2 with TRBJ1-6; 8 bases are shared with TRBD1. After removal of 5 bases from V and 4 bases from J, the junction contained 4 bases not matched to a gene. Germline values: CDR1 SGHTA, CDR2 FQGNSA. This CDR3 has 15 amino acids. The CDR3 reads CASSEGTGYNSPLHF. CDR3 nucleotide sequence: TGTGCCAGCAGCGAGGGGACAGGATATAATTCACCCCTCCACTTT.

About this clonotype itself: With a much larger clone just one base away, this may be a read error. This chain links TRBV6-6 with TRBJ1-6, with D hard to call. This CDR3 is built from 14 residues. V lost 4 bases to trimming and J lost 10 bases, with 14 bases between them. Germline lookup yields CDR1 MNHNY and CDR2 SVGAGI (reference sequence). The CDR3 spells CASSSQAGRSPLHF. DNA of the CDR3: TGTGCCAGCAGTTCGCAGGCAGGAAGGTCACCCCTCCACTTT.

This clonotype was counted only a few times. This chain joins TRBV7-2 and TRBJ1-2; D is ambiguous. Trimming took 5 bases from V and 10 from J, leaving 17 bases between them. Per the germline V gene, CDR1 is SGHTA and CDR2 is FQGNSA. This CDR3 spans 13 amino acids. This CDR3 reads CASSPRQGSDYTF. CDR3 bases: TGTGCCAGCAGCCCCAGACAAGGTTCCGACTACACCTTC.

CDR3 residues: CASSYGGASNTEAFF. For the CDR3, the DNA is TGTGCCAGCAGTTACGGCGGTGCTTCAAACACTGAAGCTTTCTTT. This chain joins TRBV6-2 or TRBV6-3 and TRBJ1-1; D unclear. Germline V lookup: CDR1 MNHEY, CDR2 SVGEGT. The CDR3 spans 15 residues. V lost 2 bases, J lost 2 bases, and 12 bases lay in between.

In this sample, this clonotype turned up many times. The chain combines TRBV4-3 with TRBJ1-5; weak D call: TRBD1 (6 bases). The V end was cut by 3 bases, the J end by 0 bases, with 12 bases between. CDR1 LGHNA and CDR2 YSLEER come from the germline V gene. The CDR3 runs 16 residues. The CDR3 region has the DNA TGCGCCAGCAGCCAGGACAGTTCAATTAGCAATCAGCCCCAGCATTTT. It is translated as CASSQDSSISNQPQHF.